The entry below gives a single TCR beta chain sequence along with its context. Its antigen is currently unknown. The data were taken from a study of cytomegalovirus exposure and HLA in healthy donors. Whole-study findings and limits: Common viral pathogens (according to a later analysis) appeared linked to several of the most significant clusters.

The PCR ran on 60 Vbeta and 13 Jbeta primers. The data were produced by immunoSEQ multiplex PCR, yet TCRdb's version contains in-frame clones alone and is incomplete. The data contain approximately 85,000 clones, over 70% of them seen just once; the ten biggest clones take up about 32%. Germline values: CDR1 KGHSH, CDR2 LQKENI. The CDR3 has 17 amino acids. Trimming took 5 bases from V and 0 from J; bases not matched to a gene: 6. The chain couples TRBV18 to TRBJ1-5, with TRBD1 matching over 11 bases. The sequence came from a middle-aged man in good health and CMV-seropositive. Sequencing input: PBMCs. As DNA, the CDR3 is TGTGCCAGCTCAAAGGACAGGGGGCAGAATAGCAATCAGCCCCAGCATTTT. As protein: CASSKDRGQNSNQPQHF.